One and the same sample provided the 15 T cell receptor beta chains below, sequenced in a study of preoperative IRX-2 immunotherapy in early breast cancer. Clones were read by immunoSEQ multiplex PCR, and TCRdb kept only the in-frame ones, dropping some. The repertoire has about 7,700 clones, around 80% of them found once; the top ten carry approximately 17%. This sample's treatment: preoperative locoregional IRX-2 cytokine immunotherapy. Sequenced here: tumor tissue, sampled after IRX-2 immunotherapy. The receptor set was obtained from a human donor with breast cancer.

The rearrangement joins TRBV5-1 to TRBJ2-1; 11 bases agree with TRBD1. Germline assignment: CDR1 SGHRS and CDR2 YFSETQ. The junction had 10 bases not matched to a gene; V was cut back by 4 bases and J by 7 bases. This CDR3 has 16 amino acids. CDR3 region: CASSPRGQGVGNEQFF. The CDR3 DNA sequence: TGCGCCAGCAGCCCCAGGGGACAGGGGGTTGGTAATGAGCAGTTCTTC.

The V call is TRBV11-3, the J call TRBJ2-3; TRBD2 agrees at 12 bases. The length of the CDR3 is 15 residues. Per germline, CDR1 SGHNT and CDR2 YENEEA. J lost 4 bases, V lost 5 bases, and 4 bases had no gene match. The DNA of the CDR3 is TGTGCCAGCAGCAGGCTAGCGGGGGGGTCAGATACGCAGTATTTT. Protein sequence: CASSRLAGGSDTQYF.

V gene TRBV7-4 combines with J gene TRBJ1-1; 7 bases are shared with TRBD1. Germline CDR1 SGHVT, CDR2 SQSDAQ. Trimming cost V 6 bases and J 5 bases; bases outside gene matches: 6. The CDR3 is 13 amino acids. In nucleotides, the CDR3 is TGTGCCAGCAGGGAACAGGGGAGGACTGAAGCTTTCTTT. Translated, it gives CASREQGRTEAFF.

The chain recombines TRBV28 with TRBJ1-5, with D perhaps matching TRBD1 (5 bases). Looked up from germline, CDR1 is MDHEN and CDR2 is SYDVKM. The CDR3 length is 15 residues. V lost 7 bases and J lost 1, with 14 bases in between. The CDR3 DNA sequence: TGTGCCAGCATACCTGGGGCCTTAAGCAATCAGCCCCAGCATTTT. Translation: CASIPGALSNQPQHF.

The chain carries TRBV11-3 and TRBJ1-5; TRBD1 agrees at 7 bases. The CDR3 is made up of 17 amino acids. The germline V gene has CDR1 SGHNT and CDR2 YENEEA. The V segment lost 2 bases and the J segment 0 bases; nucleotides outside the gene matches: 7. This CDR3 reads CASSLIGDRDSNQPQHF. For the CDR3, the DNA is TGTGCCAGCAGCTTAATAGGTGACAGGGATAGCAATCAGCCCCAGCATTTT.

This clone was counted a few times. The chain is built from TRBV11-3 and TRBJ2-4; D could derive from TRBD1 or TRBD2 (5 bases each). Germline V gives CDR1 SGHNT, CDR2 YENEEA. The CDR3 loop spans 17 amino acids. V was shortened by 1 base and J by 0 bases, with 13 bases between the two germline ends. This CDR3 is CASSLVVVGVAKNIQYF. The CDR3 nucleotides are TGTGCCAGCAGCTTAGTGGTGGTGGGGGTAGCCAAAAACATTCAGTACTTC.

The chain joins TRBV22-1 to TRBJ1-3. TRBV22-1 corresponds to a pseudogene. The CDR3 contains 13 residues. The CDR3 sequence: CASSLLAGNTIYF. Here the CDR3 DNA reads TGTGCCAGCAGTTTACTGGCCGGAAACACCATATATTTT.

The sample holds one count of this clone. The CDR3 loop is CASSGEGQIYGYTF. CDR3 coding DNA: TGTGCCAGCAGTGGAGAGGGACAGATCTATGGCTACACCTTC. This chain uses TRBV9 with TRBJ1-2; TRBD1 agrees at 7 bases. V trimming: 5 bases; J trimming: 4 bases; junction bases outside the gene matches: 8. The germline CDR1 and CDR2 sequences are SGDLS and YYNGEE. The CDR3 is 14 residues long.

J is TRBJ1-1 and V is TRBV29-1; 7 bases fit TRBD1. Germline lookup yields CDR1 SQVTM and CDR2 ANQGSEA. V lost 7 bases and J lost 0; bases outside the gene matches: 11. This CDR3 contains 15 residues. The CDR3 is CSAQGVRAMNTEAFF. The CDR3 DNA sequence: TGCAGCGCTCAGGGGGTGAGGGCGATGAACACTGAAGCTTTCTTT.

V is TRBV6-8 and J is TRBJ2-1; TRBD2 matches 7 bases. Trimming removed 6 bases from V and 2 bases from J; junction bases left unmatched: 7. Germline assignment: CDR1 MNHGY and CDR2 SAAAGT. The CDR3 has 15 residues. CDR3 protein: CASRSTSAAYNEQFF. DNA for the CDR3: TGTGCCAGCAGAAGTACTAGCGCCGCCTACAATGAGCAGTTCTTC.

This CDR3 reads CASSQDRGNVDTEAFF. The CDR3 DNA reads as TGTGCCAGCAGCCAAGACAGGGGAAATGTCGACACTGAAGCTTTCTTT. V gene TRBV14 combines with J gene TRBJ1-1, with D tentatively TRBD1 (6 bases). Trimming cost V 0 bases and J 3 bases, with 14 bases left between them. CDR3 length equals 16 residues. Per the germline V gene, CDR1 is SGHDN and CDR2 is FVKESK.

The rearrangement joins TRBV6-8 to TRBJ2-1; D is possibly TRBD1 or TRBD2 (6 bases each). The CDR3 covers 17 residues. Trimming left V 3 bases short and J 0 bases short, with 15 bases between. Per the germline V gene, CDR1 is MNHGY and CDR2 is SAAAGT. CDR3 in DNA: TGTGCCAGCAGTTATGGGGGGCCCGCAAGCTCCTACAATGAGCAGTTCTTC. Amino acids: CASSYGGPASSYNEQFF.

This clone was observed a handful of times. This chain uses TRBV6-8 with TRBJ2-3; D is tentatively TRBD1 or TRBD2 (5 bases each). V lost 1 base to trimming and J lost 6 bases, with 14 bases between them. The CDR3 is 15 amino acids. Germline V CDR1 and CDR2: MNHGY, SAAAGT. The CDR3 region is CASSYWGTLADTQYF. The CDR3, as DNA: TGTGCCAGCAGTTACTGGGGGACGCTCGCGGATACGCAGTATTTT.

Only one count was recorded for this clone. This sequence joins TRBV11-3 and TRBJ2-1; 14 bases are shared with TRBD2. The CDR3 extends over 18 amino acids. Germline values: CDR1 SGHNT, CDR2 YENEEA. The junction had 7 bases not matched to a gene; V was cut back by 4 bases and J by 2 bases. CDR3 coding DNA: TGTGCCAGCAGCTCGGGACTAGCGGGGGTACCTACCTACAATGAGCAGTTCTTC. Translation gives CASSSGLAGVPTYNEQFF.

The chain combines TRBV6-8 with TRBJ2-7; 10 bases map to TRBD2. Germline V lookup: CDR1 MNHGY, CDR2 SAAAGT. The V segment lost 6 bases and the J segment 0 bases; nucleotides outside the gene matches: 5. The CDR3 covers 15 residues. This CDR3 reads CASRSLAGASYEQYF. CDR3 DNA sequence: TGTGCCAGCAGATCCCTAGCGGGGGCCTCCTACGAGCAGTACTTC.